The 20 T cell receptor beta chains given below trace back to one sample, sequenced in a study of shared clonotypes between healthy human individuals. Sequenced by immunoSEQ multiplex PCR; TCRdb stores in-frame clones only, minus some. This repertoire shows about 690,000 clones, about 90% found once; its top ten account for 34%. The sequenced sample consisted of memory CD8+ T cells from PBMCs. The subset here: CD45RO+ cells pooled with CCR7-negative TemRA cells. The receptor set was obtained from a man younger than 35 in good health. Some clones in this sample may be carry-over from other donors' samples.

The rearrangement joins TRBV6-5 to TRBJ2-2, with unresolved D. Between the trimmed V and J ends, which lost 1 base and 4 bases, there was a span of 10 bases. The CDR3 is 15 amino acids. Germline CDR1 MNHEY, CDR2 SVGAGI. The CDR3 DNA is TGTGCCAGCAGTTACTTAGGGCCGGGCACCGGGGAGCTGTTTTTT. This gives the protein CASSYLGPGTGELFF.

The chain joins TRBV7-3 to TRBJ2-3; 10 bases map to TRBD1. The CDR3 spans 15 residues. The ends lost 5 bases at V and 6 bases at J; junction bases unmatched: 8. Germline V gene sequence: CDR1 SGHTA, CDR2 FQGTGA. As DNA, the CDR3 is TGTGCCAGCAGCCCCGGGACAGGGGCGTGGGATACGCAGTATTTT. Residues: CASSPGTGAWDTQYF.

This clone has a single count. This chain connects TRBV27 to TRBJ1-1, with D perhaps matching TRBD1 (6 bases). The CDR3 has 15 residues. Germline V gene sequence: CDR1 MNHEY, CDR2 SMNVEV (reference sequence). The ends were cut back, 3 bases at V and 1 base at J, with 12 bases in the middle. Written as DNA, the CDR3 is TGTGCCAGCAGTTTTGGGGGGGCTCGGAACACTGAAGCTTTCTTT. This translates into CASSFGGARNTEAFF.

This clone was seen just once. This rearrangement joins TRBV6-6 to TRBJ1-1; possibly TRBD1 for D (6 bases). V was pared by 7 bases and J by 4 bases, with 22 bases between. Germline V gene lookup returns CDR1 MNHNY and CDR2 SVGAGI (reference sequence). This CDR3 has 16 amino acids. DNA of the CDR3: TGTGCCAGCACCCTTCCATCGGGGGGGGCTGGCACTGAAGCTTTCTTT. Its protein is CASTLPSGGAGTEAFF.

The chain is built from TRBV19 and TRBJ1-2; 11 positions match TRBD1. Losses at the gene ends were 9 bases for V and 2 bases for J; bases not matched to a gene: 2. CDR3 length equals 13 residues. Germline CDR1 LNHDA, CDR2 SQIVND (reference sequence). This CDR3 is CASRDRGNYGYTF. CDR3 in DNA: TGTGCCAGCAGGGACAGGGGGAACTATGGCTACACCTTC.

This chain uses TRBV7-9 with TRBJ2-7, with D possibly matching TRBD1 (6 bases). V lost 2 bases and J lost 4, with 15 bases in between. Per the germline V gene, CDR1 is SEHNR and CDR2 is FQNEAQ (reference sequence). This CDR3 is built from 15 residues. The CDR3 loop is CASSLRGTPGYEQYF. CDR3 sequence (DNA): TGTGCCAGCAGCTTACGTGGGACACCCGGGTACGAGCAGTACTTC.

The chain couples TRBV7-3 to TRBJ2-7; no reliable D call. The germline V gene encodes CDR1 SGHTA and CDR2 FQGTGA. Trimming pared 5 bases from V and 2 bases from J, leaving 13 bases between. The CDR3 consists of 14 residues. CDR3 in DNA: TGTGCCAGCAGCCCTATGGTCGGGCCCTACGAGCAGTACTTC. Translation gives CASSPMVGPYEQYF. The entire variable domain, with the rest obtained from reference TRBV7-3 and TRBJ2-7, is as follows: GAGVSQTPSNKVTEKGKYVELRCDPISGHTALYWYRQSLGQGPEFLIYFQGTGAADDSGLPNDRFFAVRPEGSVSTLKIQRTERGDSAVYLCASSPMVGPYEQYFGPGTRLTVT.

The V call is TRBV7-2, the J call TRBJ1-1; TRBD1 might be the D (6 bases). Germline-derived CDR1 and CDR2 are SGHTA and FQGNSA. The length of the CDR3 is 17 residues. With 4 bases removed from V and 6 bases from J, the gap between germline ends came to 24 bases. CDR3 nucleotide sequence: TGTGCCAGCAGCTCTTATAGTTTCGACAGGACGGGGGCTGAAGCTTTCTTT. It translates to CASSSYSFDRTGAEAFF.

This clone was counted a single time. This rearrangement joins TRBV7-9 to TRBJ1-1; D remains ambiguous. Germline-derived CDR1 and CDR2 are SEHNR and FQNEAQ (reference sequence). The CDR3 is 15 amino acids. Trimming cost V 0 bases and J 1 base, with 9 bases left between them. CDR3 nucleotide sequence: TGTGCCAGCAGCTTAGCCCGCATATCGAACACTGAAGCTTTCTTT. This encodes CASSLARISNTEAFF.

The rearrangement links TRBV27 to TRBJ2-1, with D uncertain. There are 12 residues in the CDR3. The germline CDR1 and CDR2 sequences are MNHEY and SMNVEV (reference sequence). In nucleotides, the CDR3 is TGTGCGTCCGCCAATGCCTACAATGAGCAGTTCTTC. Protein product: CASANAYNEQFF.

CDR3 nucleotide sequence: TGTGCCAGCAGTTGGAATAGCAATCAGCCCCAGCATTTT. It is translated as CASSWNSNQPQHF. The chain uses TRBV27 and TRBJ1-5, with D unclear. Germline-derived CDR1 and CDR2 are MNHEY and SMNVEV (reference sequence). The CDR3 has 13 amino acids. V lost 4 bases, J lost 0 bases, and 4 bases lay in between.

The V and J genes are TRBV6-1 and TRBJ2-3; the match to TRBD2 covers 10 bases. Trimming removed 11 bases from V and 1 base from J; junction bases left unmatched: 6. Per the germline V gene, CDR1 is MNHNS and CDR2 is SASEGT. CDR3 length: 14 amino acids. The CDR3 coding sequence is TGTGCCTCAACTAGCGGGGTGGGCACAGATACGCAGTATTTT. Its protein product is CASTSGVGTDTQYF.

This chain links TRBV15 with TRBJ2-7; 7 nucleotides align to TRBD1. J gave up 2 bases and V 0 bases, and 4 bases lay outside the gene matches. The CDR3 covers 15 residues. CDR1 and CDR2 (germline): LNHNV, YYDKDF (reference sequence). As DNA, the CDR3 is TGTGCCACCAGCAGAGAGTGGACAGGAGCCTACGAGCAGTACTTC. This codes for CATSREWTGAYEQYF.

The rearrangement links TRBV7-2 to TRBJ2-7, with TRBD2 identical over 11 bases. Germline lookup yields CDR1 SGHTA and CDR2 FQGNSA. J was trimmed by 0 bases and V by 1 base; bases with no gene match: 5. The CDR3 has 17 amino acids. The CDR3 here is CASSLVASGRSSYEQYF. The CDR3 nucleotides are TGTGCCAGCAGCTTAGTCGCTAGCGGGAGGTCCTCCTACGAGCAGTACTTC. The full variable domain, its missing parts supplied by reference TRBV7-2 and TRBJ2-7, is GAGVSQSPSNKVTEKGKDVELRCDPISGHTALYWYRQSLGQGLEFLIYFQGNSAPDKSGLPSDRFSAERTGGSVSTLTIQRTQQEDSAVYLCASSLVASGRSSYEQYFGPGTRLTVT.

V usage is TRBV27 and J usage is TRBJ1-1; 11 nucleotides match TRBD1. This CDR3 spans 19 amino acids. Trimming cost V 5 bases and J 0 bases; bases outside gene matches: 14. Germline-derived CDR1 and CDR2 are MNHEY and SMNVEV (reference sequence). This CDR3 is CASSPGQGAPGYLNTEAFF. CDR3 nucleotides: TGTGCCAGCAGTCCCGGACAGGGGGCCCCGGGATACTTGAACACTGAAGCTTTCTTT.

Comment on this clone: Other nucleotide sequences in the sample specify the same CDR3. The chain uses TRBV29-1 and TRBJ1-2, with 8 bases lining up with TRBD1. The CDR3 spans 13 residues. Per the germline V gene, CDR1 is SQVTM and CDR2 is ANQGSEA. With V trimmed by 7 bases and J by 8 bases, 12 bases remained unmatched. DNA of the CDR3: TGCAGCGGGCGGACAGGGATCCTCTCCGGCTACACCTTC. Encoded protein: CSGRTGILSGYTF.

The chain joins TRBV18 to TRBJ2-7; 9 bases fit TRBD1. V was clipped by 5 bases and J by 3 bases; unmatched bases: 5. The CDR3 extends over 14 amino acids. Germline values: CDR1 KGHSH, CDR2 LQKENI. CDR3 protein: CASSSRQGGYEQYF. The DNA of the CDR3 is TGTGCCAGCTCATCGAGACAGGGGGGCTACGAGCAGTACTTC.

This chain links TRBV2 with TRBJ2-7, with a tentative D call TRBD2 (5 bases). The CDR3 sequence is 14 residues long. In germline, CDR1 is SNHLY, CDR2 FYNNEI. The germline V and J ends were trimmed by 4 bases and 4 bases, with 14 bases remaining between them. This CDR3 is CASSGFLEVYEQYF. The CDR3, as DNA: TGTGCCAGCAGTGGATTTTTGGAGGTATACGAGCAGTACTTC.

The chain employs TRBV5-6 and TRBJ2-4; D perhaps matches TRBD2 (6 bases). This CDR3 comprises 15 residues. V shed 0 bases and J shed 3 bases, with 10 bases lying between them. Germline V lookup: CDR1 SGHDT, CDR2 YYEEEE. The DNA of the CDR3 is TGTGCCAGCAGCTTGGCCTACGGGAGCAAAAACATTCAGTACTTC. Its translation: CASSLAYGSKNIQYF.

CDR3 DNA sequence: TGCGCCAGCAGCTTCGACACAGATACGCAGTATTTT. As protein: CASSFDTDTQYF. The chain links TRBV5-1 to TRBJ2-3; the D is unclear. CDR3 length equals 12 residues. V lost 2 bases to trimming and J lost 2 bases, with 3 bases between them. Germline assignment: CDR1 SGHRS and CDR2 YFSETQ.